Sequencing of this T cell receptor beta chain was carried out in a study of spatial heterogeneity in lung cancer. Study overall: On average, each unique TCR and UMI combination appeared more than ten times in raw reads.

A unique molecular identifier was carried by every single TCR cDNA molecule. Using its own MiXCR run on the 5' RACE reads, TCRdb lists one record per CDR3 protein. The table has more than 80,000 distinct CDR3 sequences, over 9.5% seen once. Time point given: sample taken at primary tumor resection. The donors comprised 60 to 85 untreated early-stage non-small cell lung cancer patients. Unsorted whole RNA from tumor, nontumor lung or frozen PBMC underwent sequencing. Germline V gene data show CDR1 as DFQATT and CDR2 as SNEGSKA (reference sequence). The CDR3 totals 14 residues. With 6 bases removed from V and 1 base from J, the gap between germline ends came to 15 bases.

The source was PBMCs, collected at surgery. This sequence originates from a male donor with early-stage non-small cell lung cancer. The chain has TRBV20-1 and TRBJ1-1; D ambiguous. The CDR3 DNA is TGCAGTGCACAGCGTGGGCAGACGAACACTGAAGCTTTCTTT. Its protein product is CSAQRGQTNTEAFF.